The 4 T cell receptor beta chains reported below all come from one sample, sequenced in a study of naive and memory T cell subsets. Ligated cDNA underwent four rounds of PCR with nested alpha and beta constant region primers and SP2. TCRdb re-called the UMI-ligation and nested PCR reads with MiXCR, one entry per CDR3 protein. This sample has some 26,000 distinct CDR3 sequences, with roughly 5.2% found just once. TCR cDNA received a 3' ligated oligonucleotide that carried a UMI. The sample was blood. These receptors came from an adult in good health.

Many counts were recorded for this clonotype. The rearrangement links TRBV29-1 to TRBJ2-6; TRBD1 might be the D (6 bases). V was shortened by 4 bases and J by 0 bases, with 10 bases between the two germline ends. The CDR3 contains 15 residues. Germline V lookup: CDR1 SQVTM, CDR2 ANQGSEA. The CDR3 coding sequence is TGCAGCGTTGTGCAGGACAGCTCTGGGGCCAACGTCCTGACTTTC. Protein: CSVVQDSSGANVLTF. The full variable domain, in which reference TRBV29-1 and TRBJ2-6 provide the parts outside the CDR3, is SAVISQKPSRDICQRGTSLTIQCQVDSQVTMMFWYRQQPGQSLTLIATANQGSEATYESGFVIDKFPISRPNLTFSTLTVSNMSPEDSSIYLCSVVQDSSGANVLTFGAGSRLTVL.

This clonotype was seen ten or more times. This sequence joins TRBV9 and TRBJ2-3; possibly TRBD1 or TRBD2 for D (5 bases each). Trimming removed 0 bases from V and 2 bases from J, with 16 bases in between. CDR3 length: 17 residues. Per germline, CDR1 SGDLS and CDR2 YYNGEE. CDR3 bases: TGTGCCAGCAGCGTAGGGGGGACCGTGGGGCACACAGATACGCAGTATTTT. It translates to CASSVGGTVGHTDTQYF.

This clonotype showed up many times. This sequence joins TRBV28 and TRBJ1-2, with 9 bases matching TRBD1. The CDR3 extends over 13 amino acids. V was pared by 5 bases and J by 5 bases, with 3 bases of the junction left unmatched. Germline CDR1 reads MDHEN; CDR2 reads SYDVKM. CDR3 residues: CASSIDRGYGYTF. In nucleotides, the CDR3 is TGTGCCAGCAGTATTGACAGGGGGTATGGCTACACCTTC.

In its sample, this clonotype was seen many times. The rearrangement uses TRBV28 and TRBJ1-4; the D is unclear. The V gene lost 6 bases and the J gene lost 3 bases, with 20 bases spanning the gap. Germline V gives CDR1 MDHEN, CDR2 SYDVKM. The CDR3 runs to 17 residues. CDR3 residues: CASSSPGPGGANEKLFF. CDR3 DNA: TGTGCCAGCAGCTCACCGGGCCCCGGTGGGGCTAATGAAAAACTGTTTTTT.